This entry lists 8 T cell receptor beta chains sequenced from one sample in a study of identical twins. TCRdb processed the 5' RACE reads anew with MiXCR; each CDR3 protein has one entry. The data hold more than 400,000 distinct CDR3 sequences, with nearly 15% observed a single time. These records were also assigned to another study, of yellow fever vaccine responses in identical twins.

Sequences were obtained from CD4+ T cells sorted from blood. Receptors were obtained from a woman between 18 and 30 years old in good health.

This clonotype was found a few times. This sequence joins TRBV7-6 and TRBJ2-1; TRBD2 agrees at 7 bases. Germline V gene lookup returns CDR1 SGHVS and CDR2 FNYEAQ. The CDR3 totals 14 residues. J lost 6 bases, V lost 2 bases, and 4 bases had no gene match. CDR3 loop: CASSLSGGLNEQFF. Written as DNA, the CDR3 is TGTGCCAGCAGCTTATCGGGGGGACTCAATGAGCAGTTCTTC.

This clonotype occurred a few times. The genes are TRBV20-1 and TRBJ2-3; the match to TRBD2 covers 7 bases. This CDR3 is 15 amino acids long. Germline trimming cut 4 bases from V and 0 bases from J; bases unmatched to any gene: 7. The V gene's germline CDR1 is DFQATT and CDR2 SNEGSKA (reference sequence). Here the CDR3 reads CSATLSGESTDTQYF. The CDR3 DNA sequence: TGCAGTGCTACCTTAAGCGGGGAAAGCACAGATACGCAGTATTTT.

The CDR3 DNA is TGCGCCAGCAGCTTGGGCAGCGGGCGGGGGCCCTACAATGAGCAGTTCTTC. It translates to CASSLGSGRGPYNEQFF. The chain links TRBV5-1 to TRBJ2-1; perhaps TRBD2 as D (7 bases). Trimming pared 0 bases from V and 2 bases from J, leaving 15 bases between. Germline V gene lookup returns CDR1 SGHRS and CDR2 YFSETQ. CDR3 length: 17 amino acids.

This clonotype was picked up a small number of times. This chain's CDR3 is CSARMALPETQYF. In DNA, the CDR3 is TGCAGTGCTAGAATGGCACTTCCGGAGACCCAGTACTTC. This chain links TRBV20-1 with TRBJ2-5; no definite D call. The CDR3 is 13 amino acids. Germline V gene lookup returns CDR1 DFQATT and CDR2 SNEGSKA (reference sequence). V was clipped by 2 bases and J by 5 bases, with 12 bases between them.

This rearrangement joins TRBV28 to TRBJ1-2, with a possible D match to TRBD1 (6 bases). CDR1 is MDHEN and CDR2 is SYDVKM in the germline V gene. There are 13 residues in the CDR3. Trimming removed 7 bases from V and 8 bases from J, with 17 bases in between. This CDR3 reads CASTLLGARGYTF. Here the CDR3 DNA reads TGTGCCAGCACCCTTTTGGGGGCGCGGGGCTACACCTTC.

This rearrangement joins TRBV6-5 to TRBJ2-1; D gene uncertain. With 0 bases removed from V and 3 bases from J, the gap between germline ends came to 9 bases. This CDR3 has 15 residues. The germline CDR1 and CDR2 sequences are MNHEY and SVGAGI. The CDR3 loop reads CASSYSASYYNEQFF. CDR3 DNA: TGTGCCAGCAGTTACTCGGCCAGTTACTACAATGAGCAGTTCTTC.

This clonotype occurred many times. The rearrangement uses TRBV5-1 and TRBJ2-3, with D perhaps TRBD1 or TRBD2 (5 bases each). Trimming removed 0 bases at V and 4 bases at J, with 15 bases between. Germline CDR1 is SGHRS and CDR2 is YFSETQ. There are 16 residues in the CDR3. DNA for the CDR3: TGCGCCAGCAGCTTGGGGGACGCCCAGGTCCCAGATACGCAGTATTTT. Encoded protein: CASSLGDAQVPDTQYF.

The rearrangement joins TRBV6-1 to TRBJ2-5, with D maybe TRBD1 (6 bases). Between the trimmed V and J ends, which lost 6 bases and 5 bases, there was a span of 25 bases. Germline V CDR1 and CDR2: MNHNS, SASEGT. This CDR3 has 17 residues. The CDR3 DNA follows: TGTGCCAGCAGCCACCCCGTTTTTCAGGGGATGTGGGAGACCCAGTACTTC. Translated: CASSHPVFQGMWETQYF.